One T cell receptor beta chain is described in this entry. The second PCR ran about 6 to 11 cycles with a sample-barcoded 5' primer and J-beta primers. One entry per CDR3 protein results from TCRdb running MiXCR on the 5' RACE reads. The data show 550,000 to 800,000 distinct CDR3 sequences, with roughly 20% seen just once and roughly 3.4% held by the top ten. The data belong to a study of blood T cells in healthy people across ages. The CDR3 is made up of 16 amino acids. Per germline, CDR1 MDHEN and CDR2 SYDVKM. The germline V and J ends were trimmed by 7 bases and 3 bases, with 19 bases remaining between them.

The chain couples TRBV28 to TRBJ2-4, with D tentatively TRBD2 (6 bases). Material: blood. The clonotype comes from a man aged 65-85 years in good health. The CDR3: CASNPFREASKNIQYF. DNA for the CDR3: TGTGCCAGCAACCCCTTCAGGGAGGCGAGCAAAAACATTCAGTACTTC.